This TCR beta chain was obtained from a study of T-cell reconstitution after alpha-beta-depleted transplantation in children. Whole-study findings and limits: Two months or so post-transplant, alpha-beta T cells reportedly derived from several hundred expanded graft clones. From surviving recipient T cells and thymic progenitors came the high day-60 TCRbeta diversity observed in some patients. Among T cells one year after transplant, newly produced cells accounted for most counts and diversity.

Unique molecular identifiers featured in how the TCRbeta library was prepared. One entry per CDR3 protein, called by TCRdb with MiXCR from the PCR reads. Among 550,000 to 600,000 distinct CDR3 sequences, about 23% were seen once, and the ten largest hold roughly 15%. Germline assignment: CDR1 SGHVS and CDR2 FQNEAQ. J was trimmed by 4 bases and V by 1 base; bases with no gene match: 7. This CDR3 is 17 amino acids long. To note about this clonotype: Its antigen is still unknown.

The receptor was isolated from a boy younger than two who had a stem cell transplant for acute myeloid leukemia, so the T cells may come from the graft donor. Sequencing was performed on PBMCs, mostly from graft donor cells, taken 360 days after TCRalphabeta/CD19-depleted stem cell transplant. The chain links TRBV7-8 to TRBJ2-3; 11 nucleotides line up with TRBD2. In nucleotides, the CDR3 is TGTGCCAGCAGCTTAGGAGTACTAGCGGGGGTGGCAGATACGCAGTATTTT. This gives the protein CASSLGVLAGVADTQYF.